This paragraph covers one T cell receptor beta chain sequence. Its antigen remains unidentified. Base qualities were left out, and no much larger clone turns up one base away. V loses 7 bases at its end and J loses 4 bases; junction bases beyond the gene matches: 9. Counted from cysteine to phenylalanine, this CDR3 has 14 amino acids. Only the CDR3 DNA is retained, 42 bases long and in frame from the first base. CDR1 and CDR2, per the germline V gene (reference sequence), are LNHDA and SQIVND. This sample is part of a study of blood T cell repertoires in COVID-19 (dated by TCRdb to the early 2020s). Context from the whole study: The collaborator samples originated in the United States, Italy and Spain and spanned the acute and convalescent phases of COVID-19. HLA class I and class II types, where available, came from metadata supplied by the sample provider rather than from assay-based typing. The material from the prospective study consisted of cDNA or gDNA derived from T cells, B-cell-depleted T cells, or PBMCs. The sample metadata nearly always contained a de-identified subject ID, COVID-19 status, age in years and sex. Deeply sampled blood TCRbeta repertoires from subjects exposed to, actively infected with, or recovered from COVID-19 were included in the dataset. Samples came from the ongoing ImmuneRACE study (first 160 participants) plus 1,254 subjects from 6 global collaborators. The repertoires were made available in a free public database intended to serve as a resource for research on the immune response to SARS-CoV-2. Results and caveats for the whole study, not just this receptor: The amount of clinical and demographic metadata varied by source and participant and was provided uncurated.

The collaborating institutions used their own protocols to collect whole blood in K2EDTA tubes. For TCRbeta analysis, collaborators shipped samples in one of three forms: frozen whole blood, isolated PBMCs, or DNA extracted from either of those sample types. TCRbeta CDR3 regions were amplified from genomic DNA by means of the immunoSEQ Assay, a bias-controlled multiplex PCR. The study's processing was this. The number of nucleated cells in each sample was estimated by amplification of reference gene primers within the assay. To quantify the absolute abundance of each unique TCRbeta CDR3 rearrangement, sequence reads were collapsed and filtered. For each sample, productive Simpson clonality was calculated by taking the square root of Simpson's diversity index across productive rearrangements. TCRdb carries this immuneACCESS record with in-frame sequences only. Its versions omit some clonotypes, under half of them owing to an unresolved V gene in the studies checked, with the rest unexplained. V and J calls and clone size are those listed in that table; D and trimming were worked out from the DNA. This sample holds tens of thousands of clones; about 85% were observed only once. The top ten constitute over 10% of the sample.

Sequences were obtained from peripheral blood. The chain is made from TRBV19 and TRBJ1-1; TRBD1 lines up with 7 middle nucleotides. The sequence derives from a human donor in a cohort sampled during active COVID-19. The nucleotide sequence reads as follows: TGTGCCAGTACCTGGGACAGAGGTGGCACTGAAGCTTTCTTT. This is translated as CASTWDRGGTEAFF.